This section outlines one TCR beta chain sequence together with its context. Its antigen is unidentified. The data were taken from a study of shared clonotypes between healthy human individuals. For the study at large: A donor's plate count was three for CD4 naive and three for CD4 memory; CD8 naive had two and CD8 memory one.

Caucasian adults residing in Nashville, Tennessee made up all the donors. The germline V gene encodes CDR1 LNHNV and CDR2 YYDKDF (reference sequence). With 0 bases removed from V and 0 bases from J, the gap between germline ends came to 21 bases. This CDR3 is built from 20 residues. Study findings and constraints: Rarefaction showed that sequencing of sorted subsets was incomplete (despite large depth).

The repertoire was sequenced with immunoSEQ multiplex PCR; TCRdb's copy has only in-frame clones and lacks some. The table shows fewer than 2.5 million clones, with 90% to 95% occurring only once. The clonotype comes from a man between 18 and 35 years old in good health. Some clones in this sample may be carry-over from other donors' samples. The chain is built from TRBV15 and TRBJ2-4; D gene unclear. Sequenced input: naive CD4+ T cells from PBMCs. The subset here: CD45RA+ positively selected. CDR3 residues: CATSREPSLGPPLAKNIQYF. CDR3 DNA: TGTGCCACCAGCAGAGAGCCCTCGTTGGGCCCACCGCTAGCCAAAAACATTCAGTACTTC. Full variable domain (remainder filled in from reference TRBV15 and TRBJ2-4): DAMVIQNPRYQVTQFGKPVTLSCSQTLNHNVMYWYQQKSSQAPKLLFHYYDKDFNNEADTPDNFQSRRPNTSFCFLDIRSPGLGDTAMYLCATSREPSLGPPLAKNIQYFGAGTRLSVL.